The next 7 T cell receptor beta chains were all read from a single sample in a study of T cell repertoires in cytomegalovirus infection. In TCRdb, the reads were re-called with MiXCR into one record per CDR3 protein. The repertoire consists of over 150,000 distinct CDR3 sequences, with 15% to 20% occurring once and the leading ten covering approximately 2.9%. Sequencing used PBMCs. These receptors were obtained from a human donor in good health (CMV status not recorded). Some clones in this sample may be carry-over from other donors' samples.

In its sample, this clonotype was seen many times. V is TRBV18 and J is TRBJ1-1; 8 bases line up with TRBD1. The CDR3 has 13 amino acids. Germline V CDR1 and CDR2: KGHSH, LQKENI. The V segment lost 3 bases and the J segment 4 bases; nucleotides outside the gene matches: 1. CDR3 DNA sequence: TGTGCCAGCTCACCTACAGGGGGCACTGAAGCTTTCTTT. Translated, it gives CASSPTGGTEAFF. Filled out from reference TRBV18 and TRBJ1-1, the complete variable domain reads NAGVMQNPRHLVRRRGQEARLRCSPMKGHSHVYWYRQLPEEGLKFMVYLQKENIIDESGMPKERFSAEFPKEGPSILRIQQVVRGDSAAYFCASSPTGGTEAFFGQGTRLTVV.

This clonotype occurred a few times. The chain recombines TRBV28 with TRBJ2-7; TRBD1 might be the D (5 bases). CDR1 is MDHEN and CDR2 is SYDVKM in the germline V gene. V lost 6 bases to trimming and J lost 7 bases, with 13 bases between them. The CDR3 sequence is 12 residues long. The CDR3 sequence is CASSRTIGEQYF. CDR3 coding DNA: TGTGCCAGCAGCCGGACAATCGGGGAGCAGTACTTC.

The sample holds a few counts of this clonotype. The chain joins TRBV7-9 to TRBJ1-1, with 9 bases matching TRBD1. The CDR3 extends over 15 amino acids. Germline loops: CDR1 SEHNR, CDR2 FQNEAQ (reference sequence). V lost 2 bases to trimming and J lost 6 bases; unmatched junction nucleotides: 7. CDR3 nucleotides: TGTGCCAGCAGCTTACAGTGGGACAGGGTGGCTGAAGCTTTCTTT. Protein: CASSLQWDRVAEAFF.

The sample holds many counts of this clonotype. V is TRBV7-3 and J is TRBJ2-1; TRBD1 is a possible D gene (6 bases). V dropped 5 bases and J dropped 1 base, with 18 bases sitting between them. The CDR3 contains 17 residues. CDR1 and CDR2 from the germline V gene are SGHTA and FQGTGA. The CDR3 loop reads CASSANRARPSYNEQFF. The CDR3 bases are TGTGCCAGCAGCGCCAACAGGGCTCGCCCTTCCTACAATGAGCAGTTCTTC.

This clonotype was counted at least ten times. The rearrangement joins TRBV7-9 to TRBJ2-1, with 10 bases lining up with TRBD2. Germline lookup yields CDR1 SEHNR and CDR2 FQNEAQ (reference sequence). This CDR3 comprises 17 residues. V lost 0 bases to trimming and J lost 14 bases; unmatched junction nucleotides: 16. The CDR3 loop is CASSLASREREGPEKFF. The CDR3 region has the DNA TGTGCCAGCAGCTTAGCCTCCAGGGAGCGGGAGGGCCCGGAAAAGTTCTTC.

Ten or more counts support this clonotype. The chain carries TRBV5-1 and TRBJ2-5; 13 positions agree with TRBD2. The length of the CDR3 is 21 residues. Losses at the gene ends were 5 bases for V and 2 bases for J; bases not matched to a gene: 21. Germline CDR1 SGHRS, CDR2 YFSETQ. The CDR3 nucleotides are TGCGCCAGCAGACAAGGGGGACTAGCGGGGAGATATGCCCAAGAACAAGAGACCCAGTACTTC. It codes for CASRQGGLAGRYAQEQETQYF.

There are many counts of this clonotype. V and J are TRBV28 and TRBJ2-7, with 7 bases lining up with TRBD2. The junction had 11 bases not matched to a gene; V was cut back by 3 bases and J by 6 bases. Germline V gene lookup returns CDR1 MDHEN and CDR2 SYDVKM. This CDR3 contains 15 residues. The CDR3 spells CASSFSVGLVGEQYF. DNA of the CDR3: TGTGCCAGCAGTTTCTCGGTCGGACTAGTTGGCGAGCAGTACTTC.